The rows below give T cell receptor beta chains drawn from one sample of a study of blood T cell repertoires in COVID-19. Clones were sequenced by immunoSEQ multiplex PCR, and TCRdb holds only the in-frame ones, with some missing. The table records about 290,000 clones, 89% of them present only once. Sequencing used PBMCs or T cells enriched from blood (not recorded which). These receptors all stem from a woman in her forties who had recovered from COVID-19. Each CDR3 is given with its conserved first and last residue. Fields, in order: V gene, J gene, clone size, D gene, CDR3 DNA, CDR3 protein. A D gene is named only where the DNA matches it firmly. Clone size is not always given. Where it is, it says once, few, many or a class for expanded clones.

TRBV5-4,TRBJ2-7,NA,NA,TGTGCCAGCAGCTTGCGGGAGCGGAGCTCCTACGAGCAGTACTTC,CASSLRERSSYEQYF
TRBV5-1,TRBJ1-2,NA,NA,TGCGCCAGCAGCTTGGACAGGAATGGCTACACCTTC,CASSLDRNGYTF
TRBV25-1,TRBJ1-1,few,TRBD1,TGTGCCAGCAGTGCGCAACAGGGGGCCGGGAACACTGAAGCTTTCTTT,CASSAQQGAGNTEAFF
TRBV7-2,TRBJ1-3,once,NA,TGTGCCAGCAGCCTGAGGCCAGGGGCCTCCTCGGGTGGAAACACCATATATTTT,CASSLRPGASSGGNTIYF
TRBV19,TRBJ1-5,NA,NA,TGTGCCAGTGGGTGGTTGGGAGGGTTGGGCAATCAGCCCCAGCATTTT,CASGWLGGLGNQPQHF
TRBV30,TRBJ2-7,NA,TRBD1,TGTGCCTGGAGAAGGGGGCCCGCGTACGAGCAGTACTTC,CAWRRGPAYEQYF
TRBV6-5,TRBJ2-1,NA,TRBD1,TGTGCCAGCAGGCTGCACAGGGGGAGTTACAATGAGCAGTTCTTC,CASRLHRGSYNEQFF
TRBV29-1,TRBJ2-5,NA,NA,TGCAGCGTCTCTCTTTCTGAGACCCAGTACTTC,CSVSLSETQYF
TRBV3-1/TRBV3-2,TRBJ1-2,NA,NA,TGTGCCAGCTCCGGGAGTAACTATGGCTACACCTTC,CASSGSNYGYTF
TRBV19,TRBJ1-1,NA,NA,TGTGCCAGTACCACGACAGGATTTAACACTGAAGCTTTCTTT,CASTTTGFNTEAFF
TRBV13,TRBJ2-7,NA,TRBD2,TGTGCCAGCAGCTTAGGAGAAGCGGGAGGGCCCTACGAGCAGTACTTC,CASSLGEAGGPYEQYF
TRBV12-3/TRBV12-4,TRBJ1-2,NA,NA,TGTGCCAGCAGCTCCAAGCCCTCTTATGGCTACACCTTC,CASSSKPSYGYTF
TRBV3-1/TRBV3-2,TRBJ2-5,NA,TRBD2,TGTGCCAGCAGCCGCTCCCTAGCGGGGGTGGGAGAGACCCAGTACTTC,CASSRSLAGVGETQYF
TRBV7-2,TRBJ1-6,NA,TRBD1,TGTGCCAGCACGGCCTACGACAGGGACTTTAATTCACCCCTCCACTTT,CASTAYDRDFNSPLHF